The 5 T cell receptor beta chains in this list originate from one sample, sequenced in a study of PD-L1 blockade in urothelial cancer. The time point denotes: peripheral blood 6 weeks after treatment start. This table comes from immunoSEQ multiplex PCR, and its TCRdb copy is limited to in-frame clones, with some not included. The sample includes over 25,000 clones, 70% to 80% of them seen just once. Sequences were derived from PBMCs, sampled around atezolizumab (anti-PD-L1) treatment. The receptors derive from a man aged 70 or older with urothelial cancer.

The chain joins TRBV7-9 to TRBJ2-7, with 7 positions matching TRBD2. Germline CDR1 SEHNR, CDR2 FQNEAQ (reference sequence). J was trimmed by 2 bases and V by 3 bases; bases with no gene match: 4. The CDR3 contains 14 residues. The CDR3 nucleotides read TGTGCCAGCAGCTTGACTAGCCAAACCTACGAGCAGTACTTC. Amino acid sequence: CASSLTSQTYEQYF.

This chain connects TRBV2 to TRBJ2-1; D unclear. This CDR3 contains 15 residues. V lost 5 bases and J lost 5, with 16 bases in between. The germline gives CDR1 SNHLY, CDR2 FYNNEI. CDR3 protein: CASSQTSLLNNEQFF. The CDR3 DNA is TGTGCCAGCAGTCAGACTTCACTGCTAAACAATGAGCAGTTCTTC.

The chain recombines TRBV5-6 with TRBJ2-3; D is uncertain. CDR1 is SGHDT, CDR2 YYEEEE, per germline. Trimming pared 4 bases from V and 0 bases from J, leaving 6 bases between. The CDR3 runs to 13 residues. CDR3 loop: CASSPTSTDTQYF. The CDR3 DNA sequence: TGTGCCAGCAGCCCCACTAGCACAGATACGCAGTATTTT.

The J gene is TRBJ1-1, the V gene TRBV7-2, with D unresolved. V lost 3 bases to trimming and J lost 4 bases, with 12 bases between them. CDR3 length equals 14 residues. The germline V gene encodes CDR1 SGHTA and CDR2 FQGNSA. CDR3 nucleotides: TGTGCCAGCAGCTTCGAGGAGTTTAGCACTGAAGCTTTCTTT. Its translation: CASSFEEFSTEAFF.

The chain uses TRBV4-3 and TRBJ1-2; tentatively, D is TRBD1 (6 bases). V dropped 1 base and J dropped 3 bases, with 6 bases sitting between them. Germline assignment: CDR1 LGHNA and CDR2 YSLEER. The CDR3 consists of 13 residues. The CDR3 bases are TGCGCCAGCAGCCAAGGGACAGACTATGGCTACACCTTC. It specifies CASSQGTDYGYTF.